Shown below are 28 T cell receptor beta chains from a single sample sequenced in a study of shared clonotypes between healthy human individuals (dated by TCRdb to about 2020). The library came from the immunoSEQ multiplex PCR assay. TCRdb took over this immuneACCESS table, retaining in-frame rearrangements with V and J assigned. Such tables are incomplete; in checked studies, under half of the missing clones stem from an unresolved V gene, and the remainder is unexplained. This sample holds roughly 2.6 million clones; around 90% were observed only once. In total, the top ten clones hold 0.14% of the sample. Input material: naive CD4+ T cells sorted from blood. The sample's cell subset or site label, decoded: CD45RA+ positively selected. The receptors shown here come from a man between 18 and 35 years old in good health.

As to this clone: Within the sample, other DNA sequences also encode this same CDR3. This sequence joins TRBV5-1 and TRBJ2-7; the match to TRBD1 covers 8 bases. The CDR3 is made up of 14 amino acids. CDR1 and CDR2 (germline): SGHRS, YFSETQ. Trimming cost V 3 bases and J 3 bases; bases outside gene matches: 5. The DNA for the CDR3 is TGCGCCAGCAGCTGGGGGGACAGGAACTACGAGCAGTACTTC. It translates to CASSWGDRNYEQYF.

Turning to this clone: Other DNA sequences in this specimen translate into the identical CDR3. The chain joins TRBV19 to TRBJ2-5; 8 bases agree with TRBD2. The CDR3 consists of 14 residues. The ends lost 3 bases at V and 5 bases at J; junction bases unmatched: 5. CDR1 is LNHDA, CDR2 SQIVND, per germline (reference sequence). The CDR3 loop reads CASSIGLAGETQYF. As DNA, the CDR3 is TGTGCCAGTAGTATCGGTCTAGCGGGCGAGACCCAGTACTTC.

The V and J genes are TRBV5-8 and TRBJ1-5, with unresolved D. Trimming pared 6 bases from V and 0 bases from J, leaving 13 bases between. The germline CDR1 and CDR2 sequences are SGHTS and YDEGEE. The CDR3 is 15 amino acids. The DNA for the CDR3 is TGTGCCAGCAAAAGGAAAGGACCTAGCAATCAGCCCCAGCATTTT. Amino acid sequence: CASKRKGPSNQPQHF.

This clone was observed once. This could be a read error, since a much larger clone is one nucleotide away. The gene calls are TRBV6-5 and TRBJ1-2, with 8 bases identical to TRBD1. Germline V gene data show CDR1 as MNHEY and CDR2 as SVGAGI. The ends lost 6 bases at V and 6 bases at J; junction bases unmatched: 6. This CDR3 has 13 amino acids. The CDR3 region is CASRWTGTDGYTF. The CDR3 nucleotides read TGTGCCAGCAGATGGACAGGGACGGATGGCTACACCTTC.

The rearrangement links TRBV6-1 to TRBJ2-3; 7 bases line up with TRBD1. This CDR3 has 14 amino acids. Trimming removed 4 bases from V and 5 bases from J; junction bases left unmatched: 6. Per the germline V gene, CDR1 is MNHNS and CDR2 is SASEGT. For the CDR3, the DNA is TGTGCCAGCAGTGGGTGGACAGGCGGAGATACGCAGTATTTT. Translating gives CASSGWTGGDTQYF.

The chain links TRBV7-2 to TRBJ2-7; the D is unclear. V dropped 5 bases and J dropped 5 bases, with 19 bases sitting between them. Germline assignment: CDR1 SGHTA and CDR2 FQGNSA. This CDR3 has 15 amino acids. CDR3 coding DNA: TGTGCCAGCAGCCGGACCCGGTATTTGGAAAACGAGCAGTACTTC. Translation gives CASSRTRYLENEQYF.

The chain employs TRBV28 and TRBJ2-5; a possible D gene is TRBD2 (6 bases). Germline loops: CDR1 MDHEN, CDR2 SYDVKM. The CDR3 length is 15 residues. Trimming pared 2 bases from V and 5 bases from J, leaving 15 bases between. The chain's CDR3 is CASSLGLGTGETQYF. CDR3 sequence (DNA): TGTGCCAGCAGTTTAGGATTGGGGACTGGGGAGACCCAGTACTTC.

This chain joins TRBV5-4 and TRBJ2-5; D is undetermined. The CDR3 extends over 14 amino acids. Germline loops: CDR1 SGHNT, CDR2 YYREEE (reference sequence). Trimming pared 4 bases from V and 1 base from J, leaving 11 bases between. The chain's CDR3 is CASSPVGSQETQYF. The CDR3 coding sequence is TGTGCCAGCAGCCCGGTCGGATCCCAAGAGACCCAGTACTTC.

CDR3: CASSLGGRANEAFF. The CDR3 nucleotides read TGTGCCAGCAGTTTAGGCGGCAGAGCCAATGAAGCTTTCTTT. V and J are TRBV27 and TRBJ1-1; D is unclear. V shed 2 bases and J shed 7 bases, with 14 bases lying between them. The CDR3 loop spans 14 amino acids. The V gene's germline CDR1 is MNHEY and CDR2 SMNVEV (reference sequence).

Details on this clone: Other nucleotide sequences from this sample produce the same CDR3. The rearrangement uses TRBV9 and TRBJ2-2; D not resolved. The length of the CDR3 is 15 residues. V was cut by 1 base and J by 1 base, with 8 bases left in between. The germline CDR1 and CDR2 sequences are SGDLS and YYNGEE. The CDR3 spells CASSVLAGNTGELFF. The CDR3 nucleotides are TGTGCCAGCAGCGTATTAGCAGGGAACACCGGGGAGCTGTTTTTT.

The chain recombines TRBV30 with TRBJ2-1, with 8 bases matching TRBD2. The junction had 14 bases not matched to a gene; V was cut back by 3 bases and J by 7 bases. The CDR3 sequence is 16 residues long. The germline V gene has CDR1 GTSNPN and CDR2 SVGIG (reference sequence). CDR3 coding DNA: TGTGCCTGGAGCCCCATGGGTCCGGGAGGGGGTAATGAGCAGTTCTTC. This translates into CAWSPMGPGGGNEQFF.

The V call is TRBV20-1, the J call TRBJ1-1; D uncertain. The CDR3 has 11 residues. Germline V lookup: CDR1 DFQATT, CDR2 SNEGSKA (reference sequence). V lost 4 bases to trimming and J lost 8 bases, with 11 bases between them. CDR3 region: CSATPGGEAFF. CDR3 DNA sequence: TGCAGTGCTACCCCCGGAGGGGAAGCTTTCTTT.

The rearrangement uses TRBV5-6 and TRBJ2-4; D might be TRBD2 (5 bases). Trimming took off 0 bases at V and 4 bases at J, with 5 bases between the two ends. Germline CDR1 is SGHDT and CDR2 is YYEEEE. The CDR3 runs to 13 residues. The DNA for the CDR3 is TGTGCCAGCAGCTTGGGGGAGAAAAACATTCAGTACTTC. Its protein is CASSLGEKNIQYF.

This clone was recorded once. The chain employs TRBV15 and TRBJ2-5; the match to TRBD1 covers 8 bases. Looked up from germline, CDR1 is LNHNV and CDR2 is YYDKDF (reference sequence). The CDR3 extends over 16 amino acids. Trimming took 5 bases from V and 0 from J; bases not matched to a gene: 8. CDR3 amino acids: CATSGRTGRYQETQYF. CDR3 nucleotide sequence: TGTGCCACCAGCGGAAGGACAGGGAGATACCAAGAGACCCAGTACTTC.

With respect to this clone: Different DNA sequences within this sample yield the same CDR3. The gene calls are TRBV18 and TRBJ1-3; D gene uncertain. Looked up from germline, CDR1 is KGHSH and CDR2 is LQKENI. This CDR3 is 13 amino acids long. V dropped 2 bases and J dropped 4 bases, with 6 bases sitting between them. CDR3 region: CASSPLSGNTIYF. Written as DNA, the CDR3 is TGTGCCAGCTCACCATTATCCGGAAACACCATATATTTT.

The rearrangement links TRBV21-1 to TRBJ2-7. TRBV21-1 is an annotated pseudogene. The CDR3 covers 22 residues. Here the CDR3 DNA reads TGTGCCAGCAGGTCCCGGATAGGTTCGGGGCCGCCCCGTCACTTGAGCTCCTACGAGCAGTACTTC. This encodes CASRSRIGSGPPRHLSSYEQYF.

The chain carries TRBV2 and TRBJ1-2; D call uncertain. This CDR3 is 12 amino acids long. Trimming shortened V by 4 bases and J by 2 bases, and 5 bases separated the two germline ends. From germline, CDR1 is SNHLY and CDR2 FYNNEI. CDR3 DNA: TGTGCCAGCAGTGCAGGAAACTATGGCTACACCTTC. Translated: CASSAGNYGYTF.

Written as DNA, the CDR3 is TGTGCCAGCAGCTTGGTGGACATTTCCTACGAGCAGTACTTC. This translates into CASSLVDISYEQYF. This chain uses TRBV5-4 with TRBJ2-7; tentatively, D is TRBD1 (5 bases). V was pared by 0 bases and J by 1 base, with 8 bases between. Germline values: CDR1 SGHNT, CDR2 YYREEE (reference sequence). The CDR3 spans 14 residues. The variable domain in full, with the rest retrieved from reference TRBV5-4 and TRBJ2-7, is ETGVTQSPTHLIKTRGQQVTLRCSSQSGHNTVSWYQQALGQGPQFIFQYYREEENGRGNFPPRFSGLQFPNYSSELNVNALELDDSALYLCASSLVDISYEQYFGPGTRLTVT.

This clone has a single count. CDR3 DNA sequence: TGTGCCAGTAGTCCTTCGACAGGGAAGGTGCCCGCAGGTTATGGCTACACCTTC. The encoded protein is CASSPSTGKVPAGYGYTF. This rearrangement joins TRBV19 to TRBJ1-2; 7 nucleotides align to TRBD1. Losses at the gene ends were 5 bases for V and 5 bases for J; bases not matched to a gene: 20. The CDR3 covers 18 residues. The germline V gene encodes CDR1 LNHDA and CDR2 SQIVND (reference sequence).

The V gene is TRBV4-3, the J gene TRBJ2-1, with a tentative D call TRBD2 (6 bases). Trimming took off 0 bases at V and 0 bases at J, with 9 bases between the two ends. This CDR3 is built from 16 residues. CDR1 is LGHNA, CDR2 YSLEER, per germline. CDR3 coding DNA: TGCGCCAGCAGCCAAGATAGCGGAGGCTCCTACAATGAGCAGTTCTTC. It yields the protein CASSQDSGGSYNEQFF.

J is TRBJ1-5 and V is TRBV10-3; possible D gene TRBD1, 5 bases. The CDR3 spans 16 residues. The V gene lost 2 bases and the J gene lost 2 bases, with 13 bases spanning the gap. Per germline, CDR1 ENHRY and CDR2 SYGVKD. The CDR3 sequence is CAISEGHWYGNQPQHF. Written as DNA, the CDR3 is TGTGCCATCAGTGAGGGACACTGGTATGGCAATCAGCCCCAGCATTTT.

The chain has TRBV7-9 and TRBJ1-1; 9 bases align to TRBD1. After removal of 3 bases from V and 4 bases from J, the junction contained 6 bases not matched to a gene. This CDR3 is 15 amino acids long. Germline assignment: CDR1 SEHNR and CDR2 FQNEAQ (reference sequence). CDR3 region: CASSLGGQGITEAFF. The CDR3 nucleotides are TGTGCCAGCAGCTTGGGCGGACAGGGGATCACTGAAGCTTTCTTT.

This clone was picked up one time. Other DNA sequences in this sample translate to the same CDR3. The chain is built from TRBV18 and TRBJ1-5, with TRBD1 matching over 9 bases. With V trimmed by 6 bases and J by 4 bases, 4 bases remained unmatched. There are 14 residues in the CDR3. Germline assignment: CDR1 KGHSH and CDR2 LQKENI. The CDR3 coding sequence is TGTGCCAGCTCTCGACAGGGGGGGAATCAGCCCCAGCATTTT. Encoded protein: CASSRQGGNQPQHF.

This clone was recorded only once. V gene TRBV4-1 combines with J gene TRBJ2-5; D ambiguous. The V end lost 0 bases, the J end lost 3 bases, and 11 bases lay between the germline ends. CDR3 length: 15 residues. Germline loops: CDR1 MGHRA, CDR2 YSYEKL. The chain's CDR3 is CASSQDGLPEETQYF. For the CDR3, the DNA is TGCGCCAGCAGCCAAGACGGGCTACCCGAAGAGACCCAGTACTTC.

The V and J genes are TRBV7-8 and TRBJ2-1, with 11 bases fitting TRBD2. V trimming: 5 bases; J trimming: 9 bases; junction bases outside the gene matches: 12. This CDR3 spans 16 amino acids. Germline values: CDR1 SGHVS, CDR2 FQNEAQ. Here the CDR3 reads CASSTRLAGLLGEQFF. The CDR3 coding sequence is TGTGCCAGCAGCACTAGACTAGCGGGACTCCTAGGTGAGCAGTTCTTC.

The chain combines TRBV19 with TRBJ1-1; D may be TRBD1 (5 bases). The ends were cut back, 7 bases at V and 2 bases at J, with 14 bases in the middle. CDR3 length: 14 residues. CDR1 is LNHDA and CDR2 is SQIVND in the germline V gene (reference sequence). The CDR3 is CASILGLVNTEAFF. The CDR3 DNA reads as TGTGCCAGTATCTTGGGGCTAGTAAACACTGAAGCTTTCTTT.

Points on this clone: The sample contains more than one DNA sequence encoding this CDR3. The J gene is TRBJ2-7, the V gene TRBV2; TRBD2 aligns across 9 bases. With 3 bases clipped from V and 4 bases from J, the junction kept 7 bases outside the gene matches. Germline values: CDR1 SNHLY, CDR2 FYNNEI. The CDR3 consists of 15 residues. In DNA form, the CDR3 reads TGTGCCAGCAGTGATGCGGGAGGGAAGGGTTACGAGCAGTACTTC. Residues: CASSDAGGKGYEQYF.

DNA of the CDR3: TGTGCCAGCAATCGCGGGGGGACGAACACTGAAGCTTTCTTT. As protein: CASNRGGTNTEAFF. The chain has TRBV6-5 and TRBJ1-1, with D tentatively TRBD1 (5 bases). Trimming shortened V by 7 bases and J by 1 base, and 13 bases separated the two germline ends. This CDR3 has 14 residues. Germline V gives CDR1 MNHEY, CDR2 SVGAGI.